Listed here are 26 T cell receptor beta chains from one sample, sequenced in a study of blood T cell repertoires in COVID-19 (dated by TCRdb to about 2020). The protocol used for the library was the immunoSEQ multiplex PCR assay. TCRdb took this table from immuneACCESS and kept in-frame rearrangements with V and J called. Such tables lack part of the clones; where checked against another copy, unresolved V genes explain under half of the gap, and the rest is unexplained. Present in this sample are some 290,000 clones, about nine tenths of which were seen just once. The ten largest clones add up to roughly 2.2% of the sample. The source material was peripheral blood. These receptors all come from a woman in her forties or fifties who had recovered from COVID-19.

The V and J genes are TRBV11-3 and TRBJ2-2, with D possibly matching TRBD1 (6 bases). The CDR3 sequence is 16 residues long. The germline V gene encodes CDR1 SGHNT and CDR2 YENEEA. Trimming pared 4 bases from V and 0 bases from J, leaving 12 bases between. CDR3 in amino acids: CASSSRDKTNTGELFF. In nucleotides, the CDR3 is TGTGCCAGCAGCTCCCGGGACAAGACGAACACCGGGGAGCTGTTTTTT.

The gene calls are TRBV7-6 and TRBJ1-4; unclear D gene. The CDR3 is 15 amino acids. In germline, CDR1 is SGHVS, CDR2 FNYEAQ. The V end was cut by 5 bases, the J end by 5 bases, with 15 bases between. The CDR3 DNA sequence: TGTGCCAGCAGCCTATACGGAGAACTGAATGAAAAACTGTTTTTT. Its translation: CASSLYGELNEKLFF. Full variable domain (missing parts from reference TRBV7-6 and TRBJ1-4): GAGVSQSPRYKVTKRGQDVALRCDPISGHVSLYWYRQALGQGPEFLTYFNYEAQQDKSGLPNDRFSAERPEGSISTLTIQRTEQRDSAMYRCASSLYGELNEKLFFGSGTQLSVL.

The chain uses TRBV5-8 and TRBJ2-5, with 7 bases identical to TRBD2. This CDR3 is 18 amino acids long. Germline trimming cut 5 bases from V and 2 bases from J; bases unmatched to any gene: 18. Germline CDR1 SGHTS, CDR2 YDEGEE. The CDR3 bases are TGTGCCAGCAGGTTCCACGGCCTGGCTAGCGGAGGACAAGAGACCCAGTACTTC. Encoded protein: CASRFHGLASGGQETQYF.

The rearrangement uses TRBV5-1 and TRBJ2-1, with 7 bases lining up with TRBD2. The CDR3 spans 15 residues. V lost 0 bases to trimming and J lost 5 bases; unmatched junction nucleotides: 5. Germline CDR1 and CDR2: SGHRS and YFSETQ. The DNA for the CDR3 is TGCGCCAGCAGCTTGGCCGGGACTACAAACAATGAGCAGTTCTTC. It codes for CASSLAGTTNNEQFF.

This chain joins TRBV7-8 and TRBJ1-2, with D maybe TRBD1 (6 bases). The CDR3 is 14 amino acids. V was pared by 1 base and J by 2 bases, with 8 bases between. Germline CDR1 is SGHVS and CDR2 is FQNEAQ. The CDR3 spells CASSLGGQNYGYTF. The CDR3 nucleotides read TGTGCCAGCAGCTTAGGGGGGCAGAACTATGGCTACACCTTC.

V gene TRBV19 combines with J gene TRBJ1-2; TRBD1 aligns across 9 bases. V dropped 6 bases and J dropped 2; count of bases not matched to a gene: 4. There are 14 residues in the CDR3. Germline CDR1 LNHDA, CDR2 SQIVND (reference sequence). CDR3 nucleotide sequence: TGTGCCAGTAGACCAGGGACAGGGAACTATGGCTACACCTTC. Encoded protein: CASRPGTGNYGYTF. Drawing the rest from reference TRBV19 and TRBJ1-2, the complete variable domain is DGGITQSPKYLFRKEGQNVTLSCEQNLNHDAMYWYRQDPGQGLRLIYYSQIVNDFQKGDIAEGYSVSREKKESFPLTVTSAQKNPTAFYLCASRPGTGNYGYTFGSGTRLTVV.

The V call is TRBV7-2, the J call TRBJ2-7; 7 bases map to TRBD2. The CDR3 is 15 amino acids. Germline-derived CDR1 and CDR2 are SGHTA and FQGNSA. V shed 2 bases and J 5 bases; nucleotides not matched to a gene: 9. The CDR3 sequence is CASSLLPGTTHEQYF. CDR3 bases: TGTGCCAGCAGCTTACTTCCCGGGACTACCCACGAGCAGTACTTC.

The V and J genes are TRBV27 and TRBJ1-1; the D gene is possibly TRBD1 (6 bases). V lost 5 bases, J lost 11 bases, and 15 bases lay in between. The CDR3 totals 12 residues. Looked up from germline, CDR1 is MNHEY and CDR2 is SMNVEV (reference sequence). The CDR3 is CASSPRGGPAFF. The CDR3 DNA follows: TGTGCCAGCAGTCCCCGGGGGGGCCCTGCTTTCTTT.

The chain carries TRBV7-6 and TRBJ1-1; 7 bases line up with TRBD1. This CDR3 has 13 amino acids. CDR1 and CDR2 (germline): SGHVS, FNYEAQ. With 5 bases clipped from V and 6 bases from J, the junction kept 6 bases outside the gene matches. The CDR3 region is CASSPPDRPEAFF. The CDR3 DNA reads as TGTGCCAGCAGCCCCCCGGACAGGCCTGAAGCTTTCTTT.

Of note for this clone: At one end the junction does not follow the germline gene, possibly because of a read error. DNA for the CDR3: TGTGCCAGCAGTGAAGGGGTTCGACAGGCCCGAGACTTT. It translates to CASSEGVRQARDF. The chain links TRBV6-1 to TRBJ1-1, with TRBD1 as a possible D gene (6 bases). In germline, CDR1 is MNHNS, CDR2 SASEGT. The CDR3 consists of 13 residues.

V gene TRBV9 combines with J gene TRBJ1-6, with 7 bases lining up with TRBD1. Germline V gives CDR1 SGDLS, CDR2 YYNGEE. This CDR3 has 15 residues. Trimming took 4 bases from V and 9 from J; bases not matched to a gene: 10. In DNA, the CDR3 is TGTGCCAGCAGCAGGGACAGTGGGCTTGGTTCACCCCTCCACTTT. As protein: CASSRDSGLGSPLHF. The whole variable domain, filled in from reference TRBV9 and TRBJ1-6, reads DSGVTQTPKHLITATGQRVTLRCSPRSGDLSVYWYQQSLDQGLQFLIQYYNGEERAKGNILERFSAQQFPDLHSELNLSSLELGDSALYFCASSRDSGLGSPLHFGNGTRLTVT.

The V gene is TRBV5-1, the J gene TRBJ1-5, with TRBD1 matching 7 bases. With V trimmed by 5 bases and J by 1 base, 6 bases remained unmatched. CDR1 is SGHRS, CDR2 YFSETQ, per germline. The CDR3 contains 15 residues. The CDR3 is CASSQDRKSNQPQHF. For the CDR3, the DNA is TGCGCCAGCAGTCAGGACAGGAAGAGCAATCAGCCCCAGCATTTT.

This chain uses TRBV10-2 with TRBJ1-5; weak D call: TRBD1 (6 bases). The CDR3 has 14 residues. The germline V and J ends were trimmed by 6 bases and 4 bases, with 13 bases remaining between them. CDR1 WSHSY and CDR2 SAAADI come from the germline V gene. CDR3 protein: CASSLSQGNQPQHF. The CDR3 DNA reads as TGCGCCAGCAGCCTCTCCCAGGGGAATCAGCCCCAGCATTTT.

This clone was recorded a few times. V gene TRBV18 combines with J gene TRBJ1-6; tentative D call: TRBD1 (5 bases). CDR1 KGHSH and CDR2 LQKENI come from the germline V gene. CDR3 length: 14 residues. Trimming removed 3 bases from V and 5 bases from J, with 8 bases in between. The CDR3 is CASSPTADNSPLHF. The CDR3 DNA follows: TGTGCCAGCTCACCGACAGCAGATAATTCACCCCTCCACTTT.

The chain's CDR3 is CASSPEGGSTEAFF. CDR3 nucleotides: TGTGCCAGCAGCCCCGAGGGAGGTAGCACTGAAGCTTTCTTT. This chain connects TRBV11-3 to TRBJ1-1; unclear D gene. Germline CDR1 and CDR2: SGHNT and YENEEA. CDR3 length equals 14 residues. Trimming left V 5 bases short and J 4 bases short, with 14 bases between.

V usage is TRBV2 and J usage is TRBJ2-5; 7 bases are a match to TRBD2. Germline V CDR1 and CDR2: SNHLY, FYNNEI. This CDR3 is 14 amino acids long. After removal of 6 bases from V and 2 bases from J, the junction contained 6 bases not matched to a gene. The CDR3 sequence is CASSPLAVQETQYF. In DNA form, the CDR3 reads TGTGCCAGCAGCCCGCTAGCGGTACAAGAGACCCAGTACTTC.

The genes are TRBV7-3 and TRBJ2-1; 12 bases match TRBD2. CDR1 is SGHTA and CDR2 is FQGTGA in the germline V gene. This CDR3 is 16 amino acids long. V shed 6 bases, J shed 3 bases, and the junction held 6 bases outside the gene matches. CDR3 DNA: TGTGCCAGCAGTCCAGGACTAGCGGGAATCTACAATGAGCAGTTCTTC. This sequence encodes CASSPGLAGIYNEQFF.

This sequence joins TRBV5-5 and TRBJ1-2; 8 nucleotides match TRBD1. The length of the CDR3 is 17 residues. Trimming cost V 0 bases and J 4 bases; bases outside gene matches: 11. Germline assignment: CDR1 SGHKS and CDR2 YYEKEE (reference sequence). CDR3 sequence (DNA): TGTGCCAGCAGCTTGGTCCCGCCGGGACAGGTCGGCTATGGCTACACCTTC. This sequence encodes CASSLVPPGQVGYGYTF.

CDR3 loop: CASRPLLQGGPGKLFF. The DNA for the CDR3 is TGTGCCAGCAGACCCCTTTTACAGGGTGGTCCGGGGAAACTGTTTTTT. The V call is TRBV3-1 (or the pseudogene TRBV3-2), the J call TRBJ1-4; the D gene is possibly TRBD1 (6 bases). Germline V gene data show CDR1 as LGHDT and CDR2 as YNNKEL (reference sequence). Trimming removed 6 bases from V and 11 bases from J, with 25 bases in between. This CDR3 is 16 amino acids long.

The rearrangement uses TRBV6-2 or TRBV6-3 and TRBJ2-1; 9 bases fit TRBD2. V gave up 4 bases and J gave up 7 bases; unmatched junction bases: 5. The CDR3 covers 14 residues. The V gene's germline CDR1 is MNHEY and CDR2 SVGEGT. Here the CDR3 reads CASSLAGARNEQFF. DNA of the CDR3: TGTGCCAGCAGTTTAGCGGGAGCAAGGAATGAGCAGTTCTTC.

The V and J genes are TRBV5-4 and TRBJ2-2, with 7 nucleotides matching TRBD2. CDR1 and CDR2 from the germline V gene are SGHNT and YYREEE (reference sequence). J was trimmed by 2 bases and V by 0 bases; bases with no gene match: 4. This CDR3 has 16 amino acids. CDR3 sequence: CASSLESGANTGELFF. CDR3 nucleotide sequence: TGTGCCAGCAGCTTGGAGAGCGGGGCTAACACCGGGGAGCTGTTTTTT.

This chain links TRBV30 with TRBJ2-5; D not certain. The CDR3 sequence is 12 residues long. Germline CDR1 is GTSNPN and CDR2 is SVGIG (reference sequence). V was pared by 1 base and J by 1 base, with 4 bases between. The CDR3 reads CAWSASQETQYF. CDR3 sequence (DNA): TGTGCCTGGAGTGCCTCCCAAGAGACCCAGTACTTC.

The gene calls are TRBV5-1 and TRBJ2-1, with D perhaps TRBD1 (6 bases). Germline V gene data show CDR1 as SGHRS and CDR2 as YFSETQ. The CDR3 is made up of 14 amino acids. The germline V and J ends were trimmed by 5 bases and 2 bases, with 11 bases remaining between them. This CDR3 is CASSGGQAYNEQFF. DNA of the CDR3: TGCGCCAGCAGTGGGGGACAAGCCTACAATGAGCAGTTCTTC.

V gene TRBV19 combines with J gene TRBJ2-3; TRBD2 matches at 8 bases. CDR1 is LNHDA, CDR2 SQIVND, per germline (reference sequence). The CDR3 spans 17 residues. Trimming cost V 5 bases and J 4 bases; bases outside gene matches: 14. CDR3 nucleotide sequence: TGTGCCAGTAGTCCCTCCCGGGAGGGCCCAGGCTCAGATACGCAGTATTTT. It encodes CASSPSREGPGSDTQYF.

The chain carries TRBV5-1 and TRBJ1-2; a weak D match, TRBD1 (6 bases). The CDR3 extends over 13 amino acids. Trimming took 1 base from V and 6 from J, leaving 10 bases between them. Germline CDR1 reads SGHRS; CDR2 reads YFSETQ. CDR3 loop: CASSLSGANGYTF. DNA of the CDR3: TGCGCCAGCAGCTTGTCAGGGGCGAATGGCTACACCTTC.

V gene TRBV29-1 combines with J gene TRBJ1-3, with 8 positions matching TRBD1. Losses at the gene ends were 7 bases for V and 0 bases for J; bases not matched to a gene: 5. The germline V gene encodes CDR1 SQVTM and CDR2 ANQGSEA. The CDR3 spans 14 residues. Here the CDR3 reads CSARQGNSGNTIYF. CDR3 nucleotide sequence: TGCAGCGCCCGACAGGGGAACTCTGGAAACACCATATATTTT.